What follows are 17 T cell receptor beta chains derived from one specimen sequenced in a study of vaccination and CD4 T cells after COVID-19. Treatment noted: approximately 11-day PBMC culture with coronavirus spike peptide pools or control peptides (ViraFEST assay). Oncomine TCR Beta short-read sequencing was applied to DNA from cultured CD4+ T cells. TCRdb passed the PCR reads through MiXCR, listing each CDR3 protein once. The data contain roughly 12,000 distinct CDR3 sequences, 76% of them singletons. Their recognized antigens are unknown. The sequenced sample consisted of CD4+ T cells from blood, cultured in vitro. The receptors come from a human donor who had recovered from COVID-19.

The gene calls are TRBV12-3 or TRBV12-4 and TRBJ1-5, with a possible D match to TRBD1 (5 bases). The V end was cut by 6 bases, the J end by 3 bases, with 18 bases between. CDR3 length: 16 amino acids. The CDR3 DNA is TGTGCCAGCAGCGCTATCGGTGGGGGTCCCAATCAGCCCCAGCATTTT. The encoded protein is CASSAIGGGPNQPQHF.

This chain connects TRBV6-1 to TRBJ1-5; 7 bases are a match to TRBD1. J lost 2 bases, V lost 8 bases, and 12 bases had no gene match. The germline V gene has CDR1 MNHNS and CDR2 SASEGT. The CDR3 is 16 residues long. In DNA, the CDR3 is TGTGCCAGCGGGCCCAGGGGGGCAGGGGGCAATCAGCCCCAGCATTTT. It specifies CASGPRGAGGNQPQHF.

V is TRBV27 and J is TRBJ1-5; no definite D call. CDR1 is MNHEY, CDR2 SMNVEV, per germline (reference sequence). This CDR3 contains 14 residues. The V end lost 5 bases, the J end lost 11 bases, and 19 bases lay between the germline ends. In nucleotides, the CDR3 is TGTGCCAGCAGTAGAAACCGTCAGGTCGGGACCCAGCATTTT. This translates into CASSRNRQVGTQHF.

Turning to this clonotype: Without the conserved terminal phenylalanine or tryptophan, this CDR3 likely stems from a read error. The V call is TRBV19, the J call TRBJ2-5; D gene ambiguous. Per the germline V gene, CDR1 is LNHDA and CDR2 is SQIVND (reference sequence). The CDR3 runs 12 residues. V was cut by 5 bases and J by 0 bases, with 4 bases left in between. The CDR3 DNA reads TGTGCCAGTAGTTTAAACCAAGAGACCCAGTACCTC. It specifies CASSLNQETQYL.

Here the CDR3 reads CASTHQGRSPLHF. DNA for the CDR3: TGTGCCAGTACCCACCAAGGTCGTTCACCCCTCCACTTT. The J gene is TRBJ1-6, the V gene TRBV19; D is unresolved. Trimming pared 7 bases from V and 9 bases from J, leaving 13 bases between. The length of the CDR3 is 13 residues. CDR1 and CDR2 (germline): LNHDA, SQIVND (reference sequence). Full variable domain (rest looked up from reference TRBV19 and TRBJ1-6): DGGITQSPKYLFRKEGQNVTLSCEQNLNHDAMYWYRQDPGQGLRLIYYSQIVNDFQKGDIAEGYSVSREKKESFPLTVTSAQKNPTAFYLCASTHQGRSPLHFGNGTRLTVT.

The V call is TRBV28, the J call TRBJ1-6; D not certain. Germline CDR1 reads MDHEN; CDR2 reads SYDVKM. Between the trimmed V and J ends, which lost 2 bases and 7 bases, there was a span of 12 bases. The CDR3 is 15 amino acids. The CDR3 reads CASSLGSSTNSPLHF. The CDR3 nucleotides are TGTGCCAGCAGTTTAGGCTCTAGCACCAATTCACCCCTCCACTTT.

On this clonotype itself: A junction boundary mismatches the germline segment, possibly from a read error. The V call is TRBV28, the J call TRBJ1-4, with 9 positions matching TRBD1. The CDR3 is 14 residues long. The germline V gene has CDR1 MDHEN and CDR2 SYDVKM. The chain's CDR3 is CASSSTGTGKSRTF. The CDR3 coding sequence is TGTGCCAGCAGTTCCACCGGGACAGGGAAATCTCGCACTTTT.

This chain links TRBV7-3 with TRBJ1-6; perhaps TRBD1 as D (6 bases). Germline loops: CDR1 SGHTA, CDR2 FQGTGA. The CDR3 has 14 amino acids. V dropped 4 bases and J dropped 5 bases, with 9 bases sitting between them. CDR3 residues: CASSSGTNNSPLHF. CDR3 DNA sequence: TGTGCCAGCAGCTCCGGGACAAATAATTCACCCCTCCACTTT.

This chain joins TRBV20-1 and TRBJ1-2, with TRBD1 matching over 8 bases. Looked up from germline, CDR1 is DFQATT and CDR2 is SNEGSKA (reference sequence). V was pared by 2 bases and J by 6 bases, with 5 bases of the junction left unmatched. CDR3 size: 13 residues. CDR3 in amino acids: CSARKDRVNGYTF. CDR3 bases: TGCAGTGCTAGAAAGGACAGGGTGAATGGCTACACCTTC.

In its sample, this clonotype was seen a few times. The chain links TRBV7-9 to TRBJ1-2; D gene ambiguous. Germline V gives CDR1 SEHNR, CDR2 FQNEAQ (reference sequence). The CDR3 extends over 12 amino acids. V lost 8 bases to trimming and J lost 8 bases, with 15 bases between them. The CDR3 DNA is TGTGCCAGCTCCGCCGCATGGCCCGGCTACACCTTC. This gives the protein CASSAAWPGYTF.

This clonotype was recorded a few times. The CDR3 reads CASSIRGPNEQYF. DNA of the CDR3: TGTGCCAGCAGCATCCGTGGCCCTAACGAGCAGTACTTC. The chain combines TRBV21-1 with TRBJ2-7; whether TRBD2, the table's D call, matches the DNA was not checked. TRBV21-1 is a pseudogene locus. This CDR3 comprises 13 residues.

The chain is built from TRBV20-1 and TRBJ1-2; 8 bases map to TRBD1. The trim removed 5 bases at V and 3 bases at J, leaving 5 bases unmatched. Germline-derived CDR1 and CDR2 are DFQATT and SNEGSKA (reference sequence). There are 13 residues in the CDR3. This CDR3 is CSASQGVDYGYTF. The CDR3, as DNA: TGCAGTGCTTCACAGGGGGTCGACTATGGCTACACCTTC.

The chain has TRBV6-5 and TRBJ1-2; D may be TRBD1 (6 bases). The V gene's germline CDR1 is MNHEY and CDR2 SVGAGI. The CDR3 contains 18 residues. V lost 4 bases to trimming and J lost 1 base, with 22 bases between them. The CDR3 protein is CASSLQGQPVLSNYGYTF. The CDR3 nucleotides read TGTGCCAGCAGTTTACAAGGACAGCCCGTGTTGAGTAACTATGGCTACACCTTC.

The chain recombines TRBV24-1 with TRBJ2-2; 7 bases map to TRBD1. V lost 4 bases, J lost 1 base, and 8 bases stayed unmatched. This CDR3 is 17 amino acids long. CDR1 KGHDR and CDR2 SFDVKD come from the germline V gene. The CDR3 spells CATSDYFGQVNTGELFF. CDR3 coding DNA: TGTGCCACCAGTGACTACTTCGGACAGGTGAACACCGGGGAGCTGTTTTTT.

This chain connects TRBV24-1 to TRBJ2-2; 7 bases match TRBD1. Germline CDR1 reads KGHDR; CDR2 reads SFDVKD. J lost 4 bases, V lost 4 bases, and 5 bases had no gene match. The CDR3 is 15 residues long. The CDR3 nucleotides are TGTGCCACCAGTGACCGAACAGGGGCCACCGGGGAGCTGTTTTTT. It is translated as CATSDRTGATGELFF.

V is TRBV7-3 and J is TRBJ2-1; weak D call: TRBD2 (5 bases). In germline, CDR1 is SGHTA, CDR2 FQGTGA. The V end lost 5 bases, the J end lost 5 bases, and 16 bases lay between the germline ends. The CDR3 is 15 amino acids. Here the CDR3 DNA reads TGTGCCAGCAGCGGACGAGGGAGAATCGACAATGAGCAGTTCTTC. It codes for CASSGRGRIDNEQFF.

This clonotype was seen only once. V usage is TRBV20-1 and J usage is TRBJ1-5; D is unresolved. V was pared by 5 bases and J by 3 bases, with 11 bases between. Germline V gene data show CDR1 as DFQATT and CDR2 as SNEGSKA (reference sequence). The CDR3 runs to 13 residues. In nucleotides, the CDR3 is TGCAGTGCTGGAGGACGGGACAATCAGCCCCAGCATTTT. Its protein product is CSAGGRDNQPQHF.